These 30 T cell receptor beta chains came from one sample sequenced in a study of cytomegalovirus exposure and HLA in healthy donors. The PCR contained 60 Vbeta and 13 Jbeta primers. Clones were sequenced by immunoSEQ multiplex PCR, and TCRdb holds only the in-frame ones, with some missing. The sample carries more than 80,000 clones, about two thirds recorded once. What was sequenced was PBMCs. Receptor source: a human donor in good health.

The CDR3 loop is CASREWTADNEKLFF. CDR3 DNA sequence: TGTGCCAGTAGGGAATGGACAGCCGATAATGAAAAACTGTTTTTT. The V gene is TRBV19, the J gene TRBJ1-4; possible D gene TRBD1, 6 bases. Trimming took off 6 bases at V and 4 bases at J, with 15 bases between the two ends. Germline CDR1 and CDR2: LNHDA and SQIVND (reference sequence). The CDR3 is 15 amino acids.

The chain carries TRBV5-1 and TRBJ2-7; possible D gene TRBD1, 6 bases. V was clipped by 4 bases and J by 1 base, with 12 bases between them. The CDR3 covers 14 residues. Germline lookup yields CDR1 SGHRS and CDR2 YFSETQ. This chain's CDR3 is CASSPLTGSYEQYF. The CDR3 nucleotides are TGCGCCAGCAGCCCCCTGACAGGATCCTACGAGCAGTACTTC. The full variable domain, in which reference TRBV5-1 and TRBJ2-7 provide the parts outside the CDR3, is KAGVTQTPRYLIKTRGQQVTLSCSPISGHRSVSWYQQTPGQGLQFLFEYFSETQRNKGNFPGRFSGRQFSNSRSEMNVSTLELGDSALYLCASSPLTGSYEQYFGPGTRLTVT.

This chain links TRBV5-1 with TRBJ2-5; 7 bases are a match to TRBD2. CDR3 length equals 17 residues. Germline CDR1 and CDR2: SGHRS and YFSETQ. V lost 4 bases to trimming and J lost 4 bases; unmatched junction nucleotides: 16. The CDR3 protein is CASSLTAGRGWGETQYF. The CDR3 DNA reads TGCGCCAGCAGCCTGACGGCGGGGAGGGGATGGGGAGAGACCCAGTACTTC.

This chain joins TRBV29-1 and TRBJ2-1; 7 bases are a match to TRBD1. The CDR3 length is 13 residues. From germline, CDR1 is SQVTM and CDR2 ANQGSEA. Losses at the gene ends were 3 bases for V and 4 bases for J; bases not matched to a gene: 3. The DNA for the CDR3 is TGCAGCGTTGATCGGGGACAGTACAATGAGCAGTTCTTC. It encodes CSVDRGQYNEQFF.

The rearrangement links TRBV25-1 to TRBJ1-3; D is perhaps TRBD1 (6 bases). Per germline, CDR1 MGHDK and CDR2 SYGVNS. The V and J ends lost 2 bases and 4 bases respectively, with 12 bases between them. This CDR3 region has 15 residues. Here the CDR3 reads CASSETTGSGNTIYF. The CDR3 DNA reads as TGTGCCAGCAGTGAAACGACAGGCTCCGGAAACACCATATATTTT.

This chain uses TRBV9 with TRBJ2-3; D is possibly TRBD2 (7 bases). The germline V gene encodes CDR1 SGDLS and CDR2 YYNGEE. The CDR3 has 16 residues. With 2 bases removed from V and 2 bases from J, the gap between germline ends came to 15 bases. The CDR3 sequence is CASSVRRGGPTDTQYF. The CDR3 DNA sequence: TGTGCCAGCAGCGTCCGAAGGGGGGGACCCACAGATACGCAGTATTTT.

The rearrangement joins TRBV6-5 to TRBJ2-7; D is perhaps TRBD1 (6 bases). From germline, CDR1 is MNHEY and CDR2 SVGAGI. Between the trimmed V and J ends, which lost 6 bases and 3 bases, there was a span of 12 bases. This CDR3 is 13 amino acids long. The CDR3 protein is CASSRDTNYEQYF. For the CDR3, the DNA is TGTGCCAGCAGCCGGGACACCAACTACGAGCAGTACTTC.

This clone occurred a few times. The gene calls are TRBV7-9 and TRBJ2-7; 7 bases are a match to TRBD1. Trimming at V came to 5 bases and at J to 7 bases, leaving 11 bases not matched to a gene. The CDR3 is 14 amino acids. Per germline, CDR1 SEHNR and CDR2 FQNEAQ (reference sequence). DNA of the CDR3: TGTGCCAGCAGCCCTATGGCCAGGGGGTATGAGCAGTACTTC. Protein: CASSPMARGYEQYF.

V usage is TRBV6-1 and J usage is TRBJ1-2; D is uncertain. The CDR3 covers 12 residues. The V and J ends lost 3 bases and 4 bases respectively, with 6 bases between them. CDR1 is MNHNS, CDR2 SASEGT, per germline. The CDR3 region has the DNA TGTGCCAGCAGTGACAGTATCTATGGCTACACCTTC. As protein: CASSDSIYGYTF.

The genes are TRBV11-2 and TRBJ2-7; 8 bases align to TRBD1. Looked up from germline, CDR1 is SGHAT and CDR2 is FQNNGV. With 3 bases clipped from V and 3 bases from J, the junction kept 7 bases outside the gene matches. This CDR3 is 15 amino acids long. The CDR3 loop is CASSFDRGLSYEQYF. DNA for the CDR3: TGTGCCAGCAGCTTCGACAGGGGTTTGAGCTACGAGCAGTACTTC.

Only a few counts were recorded for this clone. CDR3 nucleotides: TGCGCCAGCAGCTTGGTCCTAGCGGGGCAAGAGACCCAGTACTTC. It codes for CASSLVLAGQETQYF. The chain links TRBV5-1 to TRBJ2-5; 9 positions agree with TRBD2. CDR1 and CDR2 (germline): SGHRS, YFSETQ. This CDR3 is built from 15 residues. The J segment lost 2 bases and the V segment lost 0 bases, leaving 2 bases of the junction unmatched.

The rearrangement uses TRBV21-1 and TRBJ2-4; the tabulated D call, TRBD1, remains unverified against the DNA. TRBV21-1 is termed a pseudogene. The CDR3 contains 18 residues. The CDR3 sequence: CASSKMRGTGLAKNIQYF. CDR3 coding DNA: TGTGCCAGCAGCAAAATGAGGGGAACAGGGCTAGCCAAAAACATTCAGTACTTC.

The chain is built from TRBV21-1 and TRBJ1-2; TRBD1 reflects the table's D call only, with no check against the DNA. TRBV21-1 constitutes a pseudogene. This CDR3 is 14 amino acids long. The CDR3 region is CASSNGSGGGGYTF. The CDR3 DNA reads as TGTGCCAGCAGCAACGGGTCAGGGGGCGGAGGCTACACCTTC.

The table lists this clone with a few counts. The V gene is TRBV11-2, the J gene TRBJ2-3; 11 bases are shared with TRBD1. V lost 1 base to trimming and J lost 6 bases; unmatched junction nucleotides: 3. The CDR3 loop spans 15 amino acids. CDR1 and CDR2 from the germline V gene are SGHAT and FQNNGV. The CDR3 sequence: CASSLGTGGVDTQYF. The CDR3 DNA is TGTGCCAGCAGCTTAGGGACAGGGGGCGTGGATACGCAGTATTTT.

This clone was seen more than once but under ten times. J is TRBJ2-7 and V is TRBV5-4; possibly TRBD2 for D (7 bases). This CDR3 spans 14 amino acids. V lost 2 bases and J 3 bases, leaving 12 bases between the germline ends. In germline, CDR1 is SGHNT, CDR2 YYREEE (reference sequence). The CDR3 loop is CASSFARGRYEQYF. CDR3 nucleotides: TGTGCCAGCAGCTTTGCGCGGGGGCGCTACGAGCAGTACTTC. Full variable domain (missing parts from reference TRBV5-4 and TRBJ2-7): ETGVTQSPTHLIKTRGQQVTLRCSSQSGHNTVSWYQQALGQGPQFIFQYYREEENGRGNFPPRFSGLQFPNYSSELNVNALELDDSALYLCASSFARGRYEQYFGPGTRLTVT.

In its sample, this clone was seen a few times. The chain uses TRBV4-3 and TRBJ2-1; D might be TRBD2 (6 bases). CDR3 size: 13 residues. The ends were cut back, 2 bases at V and 12 bases at J, with 14 bases in the middle. CDR1 and CDR2 from the germline V gene are LGHNA and YSLEER. In DNA form, the CDR3 reads TGCGCCAGCAGCCAACAGACCGGGGGAAGGCAGTTCTTC. Amino acid sequence: CASSQQTGGRQFF.

This rearrangement joins TRBV5-1 to TRBJ2-3, with D maybe TRBD1 (6 bases). Per the germline V gene, CDR1 is SGHRS and CDR2 is YFSETQ. V was shortened by 0 bases and J by 2 bases, with 13 bases between the two germline ends. This CDR3 has 16 amino acids. The CDR3 DNA is TGCGCCAGCAGCTTGGGAGGGGCAGGGGTCACAGATACGCAGTATTTT. Its protein product is CASSLGGAGVTDTQYF. The variable domain in full, completed from reference TRBV5-1 and TRBJ2-3, reads KAGVTQTPRYLIKTRGQQVTLSCSPISGHRSVSWYQQTPGQGLQFLFEYFSETQRNKGNFPGRFSGRQFSNSRSEMNVSTLELGDSALYLCASSLGGAGVTDTQYFGPGTRLTVL.

The J gene is TRBJ1-6, the V gene TRBV11-3; D gene ambiguous. CDR3 length equals 16 residues. The germline V gene has CDR1 SGHNT and CDR2 YENEEA. Trimming shortened V by 5 bases and J by 0 bases, and 11 bases separated the two germline ends. CDR3 bases: TGTGCCAGCAGCCCGTCATGGAGCTCCTATAATTCACCCCTCCACTTT. Protein product: CASSPSWSSYNSPLHF.

The J gene is TRBJ2-2, the V gene TRBV27; D perhaps matches TRBD1 (6 bases). Trimming shortened V by 5 bases and J by 6 bases, and 13 bases separated the two germline ends. This CDR3 region has 14 residues. Germline assignment: CDR1 MNHEY and CDR2 SMNVEV (reference sequence). The CDR3 loop is CASSQPGTPGELFF. The CDR3 DNA is TGTGCCAGCAGTCAACCCGGGACACCCGGGGAGCTGTTTTTT.

The chain links TRBV5-6 to TRBJ2-3, with D tentatively TRBD1 (6 bases). V was cut by 4 bases and J by 7 bases, with 19 bases left in between. CDR3 length equals 15 residues. Germline CDR1 is SGHDT and CDR2 is YYEEEE. In DNA, the CDR3 is TGTGCCAGCAGCCCCGGCCAGGGGTGGGGATATACGCAGTATTTT. This sequence encodes CASSPGQGWGYTQYF.

This clone was observed a single time. The chain has TRBV5-6 and TRBJ2-7; 10 bases are a match to TRBD1. Germline-derived CDR1 and CDR2 are SGHDT and YYEEEE. Losses at the gene ends were 2 bases for V and 2 bases for J; bases not matched to a gene: 4. This CDR3 has 15 residues. The CDR3 DNA is TGTGCCAGCAGCTTCACGGGACAGGGGACCTACGAGCAGTACTTC. It encodes CASSFTGQGTYEQYF.

This clone occurred once. The chain couples TRBV6-5 to TRBJ2-7, with TRBD2 matching over 9 bases. This CDR3 spans 14 amino acids. Per the germline V gene, CDR1 is MNHEY and CDR2 is SVGAGI. The ends lost 2 bases at V and 7 bases at J; junction bases unmatched: 6. The CDR3 DNA reads TGTGCCAGCAGTTACGGCGGGGGGGCGCGGGAGCAGTACTTC. Amino acid sequence: CASSYGGGAREQYF.

This chain joins TRBV7-2 and TRBJ2-5; D is undetermined. Germline CDR1 SGHTA, CDR2 FQGNSA. V gave up 8 bases and J gave up 1 base, with 11 bases separating them. CDR3 size: 13 residues. CDR3 residues: CASSRGSQETQYF. CDR3 in DNA: TGTGCCAGCTCCCGCGGCAGCCAAGAGACCCAGTACTTC. The variable domain in full, completed from reference TRBV7-2 and TRBJ2-5, reads GAGVSQSPSNKVTEKGKDVELRCDPISGHTALYWYRQSLGQGLEFLIYFQGNSAPDKSGLPSDRFSAERTGGSVSTLTIQRTQQEDSAVYLCASSRGSQETQYFGPGTRLLVL.

This clone was detected once. The gene calls are TRBV2 and TRBJ1-2; the D gene is possibly TRBD1 (6 bases). V was cut by 2 bases and J by 4 bases, with 14 bases left in between. This CDR3 region has 15 residues. The germline V gene encodes CDR1 SNHLY and CDR2 FYNNEI. DNA for the CDR3: TGTGCCAGCAGTGAACAGTCAGGGGCCTTCTATGGCTACACCTTC. It specifies CASSEQSGAFYGYTF.

The chain joins TRBV7-9 to TRBJ1-1; TRBD1 matches at 7 bases. The CDR3 totals 15 residues. The V gene end was trimmed by 5 bases and the J gene end by 1 base; junction bases not matched to a gene: 7. Germline loops: CDR1 SEHNR, CDR2 FQNEAQ (reference sequence). DNA of the CDR3: TGTGCCAGCAGCGCCTCGGGACAGCCGAACACTGAAGCTTTCTTT. Protein: CASSASGQPNTEAFF.

This chain links TRBV5-5 with TRBJ2-2; D may be TRBD1 (5 bases). Per the germline V gene, CDR1 is SGHKS and CDR2 is YYEKEE (reference sequence). The CDR3 covers 16 residues. The V gene lost 0 bases and the J gene lost 4 bases, with 13 bases spanning the gap. The CDR3 sequence is CASSLGSRVGTGELFF. The CDR3 DNA reads as TGTGCCAGCAGCTTGGGTTCCAGGGTCGGCACCGGGGAGCTGTTTTTT.

CDR3 nucleotides: TGTGCCAGCAGCCGAGGTCCAGATACGCAGTATTTT. It is translated as CASSRGPDTQYF. The chain carries TRBV5-4 and TRBJ2-3; D not resolved. The V gene's germline CDR1 is SGHNT and CDR2 YYREEE (reference sequence). The CDR3 extends over 12 amino acids. With 4 bases removed from V and 4 bases from J, the gap between germline ends came to 7 bases. The full variable domain, its missing parts supplied by reference TRBV5-4 and TRBJ2-3, is ETGVTQSPTHLIKTRGQQVTLRCSSQSGHNTVSWYQQALGQGPQFIFQYYREEENGRGNFPPRFSGLQFPNYSSELNVNALELDDSALYLCASSRGPDTQYFGPGTRLTVL.

J is TRBJ1-2 and V is TRBV4-3; D perhaps matches TRBD1 (6 bases). CDR1 is LGHNA and CDR2 is YSLEER in the germline V gene. Between the trimmed V and J ends, which lost 1 base and 0 bases, there was a span of 15 bases. The CDR3 sequence is 17 residues long. The CDR3 DNA sequence: TGCGCCAGCAGCCAAGCTGGACAGAGCCATTCTAACTATGGCTACACCTTC. Its translation is CASSQAGQSHSNYGYTF.

This chain connects TRBV7-9 to TRBJ1-5; 8 nucleotides align to TRBD1. The germline V gene encodes CDR1 SEHNR and CDR2 FQNEAQ (reference sequence). The CDR3 is 14 residues long. J gave up 9 bases and V 5 bases, and 9 bases lay outside the gene matches. The CDR3 spells CASSETGGGGPQHF. The CDR3 DNA is TGTGCCAGCAGCGAAACAGGGGGAGGCGGGCCCCAGCATTTT.

In this sample, this clone turned up once. The gene calls are TRBV4-3 and TRBJ2-4, with a weak D call TRBD2 (6 bases). Germline V gene lookup returns CDR1 LGHNA and CDR2 YSLEER. CDR3 length: 14 residues. V shed 0 bases and J shed 9 bases, with 12 bases lying between them. CDR3 protein: CASSQDRRGGIQYF. Written as DNA, the CDR3 is TGCGCCAGCAGCCAAGATAGGCGGGGCGGCATTCAGTACTTC.